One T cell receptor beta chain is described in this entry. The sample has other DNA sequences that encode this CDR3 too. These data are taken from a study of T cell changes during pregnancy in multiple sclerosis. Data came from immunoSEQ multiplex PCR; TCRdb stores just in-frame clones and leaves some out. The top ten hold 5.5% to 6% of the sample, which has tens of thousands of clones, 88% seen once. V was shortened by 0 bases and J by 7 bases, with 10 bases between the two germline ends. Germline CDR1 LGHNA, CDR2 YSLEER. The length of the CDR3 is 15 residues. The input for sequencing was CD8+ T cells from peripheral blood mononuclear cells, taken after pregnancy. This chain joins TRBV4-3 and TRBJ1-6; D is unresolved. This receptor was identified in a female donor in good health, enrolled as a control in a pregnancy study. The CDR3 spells CASSQDSGNNSPLHF. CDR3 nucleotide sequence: TGCGCCAGCAGCCAAGACAGCGGAAACAATTCACCCCTCCACTTT.